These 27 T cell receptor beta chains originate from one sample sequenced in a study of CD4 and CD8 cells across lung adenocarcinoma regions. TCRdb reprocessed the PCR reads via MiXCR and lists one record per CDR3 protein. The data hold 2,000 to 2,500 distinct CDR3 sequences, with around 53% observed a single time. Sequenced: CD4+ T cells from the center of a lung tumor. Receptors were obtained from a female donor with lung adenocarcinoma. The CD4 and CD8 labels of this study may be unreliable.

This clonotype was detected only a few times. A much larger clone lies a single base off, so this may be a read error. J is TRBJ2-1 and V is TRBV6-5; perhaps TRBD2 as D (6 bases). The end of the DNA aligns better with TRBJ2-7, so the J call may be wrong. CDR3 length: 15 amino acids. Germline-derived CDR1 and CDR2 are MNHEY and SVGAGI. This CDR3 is CASSYRGSAGNEQYF. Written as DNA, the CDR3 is TGTGCCAGCAGTTACCGGGGTAGCGCGGGGAATGAGCAGTACTTC.

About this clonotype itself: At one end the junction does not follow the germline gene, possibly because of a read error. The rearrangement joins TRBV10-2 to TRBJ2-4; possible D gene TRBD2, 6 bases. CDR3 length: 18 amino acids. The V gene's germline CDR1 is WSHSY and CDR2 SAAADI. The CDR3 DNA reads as TGCGCCAGCAGTGAGTTCAGTGGGGGAGCGGGTGGCAAAAACATTCAGTACTTT. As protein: CASSEFSGGAGGKNIQYF.

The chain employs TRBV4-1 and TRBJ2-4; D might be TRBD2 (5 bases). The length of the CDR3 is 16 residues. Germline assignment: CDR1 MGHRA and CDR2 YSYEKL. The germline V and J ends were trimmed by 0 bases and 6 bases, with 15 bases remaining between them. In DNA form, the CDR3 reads TGCGCCAGCAGCCAAGAAGTAAGTTTGGCGGGAAACATTCAGTACTTC. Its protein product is CASSQEVSLAGNIQYF.

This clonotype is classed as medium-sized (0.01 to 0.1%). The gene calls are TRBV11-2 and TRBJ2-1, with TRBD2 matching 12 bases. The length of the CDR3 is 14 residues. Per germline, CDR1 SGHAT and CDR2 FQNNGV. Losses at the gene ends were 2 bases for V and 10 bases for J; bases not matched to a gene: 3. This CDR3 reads CASSLLAGGKEQFF. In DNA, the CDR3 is TGTGCCAGCAGCTTACTAGCGGGAGGGAAGGAGCAGTTCTTC.

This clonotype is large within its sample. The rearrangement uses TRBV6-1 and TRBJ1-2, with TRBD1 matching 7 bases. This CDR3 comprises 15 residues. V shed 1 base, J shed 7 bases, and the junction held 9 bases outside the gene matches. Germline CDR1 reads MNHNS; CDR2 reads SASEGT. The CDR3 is CASSEGWDNRGGYTF. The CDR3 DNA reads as TGTGCCAGCAGTGAAGGTTGGGATAACAGGGGTGGCTACACCTTC.

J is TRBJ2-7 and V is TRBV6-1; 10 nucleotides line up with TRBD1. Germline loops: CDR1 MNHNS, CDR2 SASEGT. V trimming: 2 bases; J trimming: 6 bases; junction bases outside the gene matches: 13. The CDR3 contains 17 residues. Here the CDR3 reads CASSERGWGTGASEQYF. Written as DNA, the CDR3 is TGTGCCAGCAGTGAAAGAGGTTGGGGGACAGGGGCTTCCGAGCAGTACTTC.

The CDR3 sequence: CASRGLADNEQFF. The DNA for the CDR3 is TGTGCCAGCAGGGGACTAGCAGACAATGAGCAGTTCTTC. The J gene is TRBJ2-1, the V gene TRBV3-1, with 9 bases aligning to TRBD2. The germline CDR1 and CDR2 sequences are LGHDT and YNNKEL (reference sequence). The CDR3 extends over 13 amino acids. With 6 bases clipped from V and 5 bases from J, the junction kept 2 bases outside the gene matches.

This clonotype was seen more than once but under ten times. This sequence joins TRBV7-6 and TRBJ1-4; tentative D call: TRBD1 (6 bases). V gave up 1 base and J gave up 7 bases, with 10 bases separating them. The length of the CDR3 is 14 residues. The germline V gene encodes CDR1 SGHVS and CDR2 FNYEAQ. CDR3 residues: CASSLGQGSEKLFF. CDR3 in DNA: TGTGCCAGCAGCTTAGGTCAGGGGTCTGAAAAACTGTTTTTT.

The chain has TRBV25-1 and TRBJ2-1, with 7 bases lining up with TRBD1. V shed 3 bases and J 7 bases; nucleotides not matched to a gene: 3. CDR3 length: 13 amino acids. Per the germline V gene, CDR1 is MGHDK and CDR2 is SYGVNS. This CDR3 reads CASSDQGVNEQFF. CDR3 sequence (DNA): TGTGCCAGCAGTGATCAGGGGGTAAATGAGCAGTTCTTC.

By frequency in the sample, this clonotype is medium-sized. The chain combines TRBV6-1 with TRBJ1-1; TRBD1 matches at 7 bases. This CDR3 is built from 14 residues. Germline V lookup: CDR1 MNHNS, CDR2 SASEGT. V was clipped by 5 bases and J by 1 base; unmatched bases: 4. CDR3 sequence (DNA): TGTGCCAGCAGTAGGGGACAGCAGAACACTGAAGCTTTCTTT. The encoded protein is CASSRGQQNTEAFF.

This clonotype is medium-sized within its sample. The CDR3 DNA reads TGTGCCAGCAGCCCTCATGTCGGGGCGGGACATGATACGCAGTATTTT. Its protein is CASSPHVGAGHDTQYF. The chain joins TRBV6-1 to TRBJ2-3; perhaps D is TRBD1 or TRBD2 (6 bases each). The CDR3 covers 16 residues. Trimming cost V 6 bases and J 6 bases, with 22 bases left between them. The V gene's germline CDR1 is MNHNS and CDR2 SASEGT.

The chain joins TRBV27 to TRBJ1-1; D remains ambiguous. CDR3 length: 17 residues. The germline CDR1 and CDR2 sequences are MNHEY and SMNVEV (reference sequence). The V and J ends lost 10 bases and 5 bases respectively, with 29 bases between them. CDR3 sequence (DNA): TGTGCCACCCTCCCTCGGGCGGTACAAATTCAAGGAACTGAAGCTTTCTTT. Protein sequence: CATLPRAVQIQGTEAFF.

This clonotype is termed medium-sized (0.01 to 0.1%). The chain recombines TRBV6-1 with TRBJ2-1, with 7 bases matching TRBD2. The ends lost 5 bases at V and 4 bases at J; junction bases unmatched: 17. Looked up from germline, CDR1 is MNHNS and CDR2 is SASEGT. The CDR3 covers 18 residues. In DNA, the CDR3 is TGTGCCAGCAGTCCCCCCGGGGGGACGGTACGGGGATACAATGAGCAGTTCTTC. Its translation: CASSPPGGTVRGYNEQFF.

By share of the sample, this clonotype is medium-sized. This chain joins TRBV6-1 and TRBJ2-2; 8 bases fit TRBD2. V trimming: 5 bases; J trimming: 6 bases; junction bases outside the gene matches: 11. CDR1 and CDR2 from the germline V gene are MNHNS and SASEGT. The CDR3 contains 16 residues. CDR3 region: CASSPSGSALSGELFF. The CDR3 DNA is TGTGCCAGCAGTCCCAGCGGGAGCGCCTTGTCCGGGGAGCTGTTTTTT.

The DNA for the CDR3 is TGTGCCAGCAGTCCCCCTCGGAGGTCAGGGGGCGTTCGGAACGAGCAGTACTTC. It yields the protein CASSPPRRSGGVRNEQYF. The gene calls are TRBV6-1 and TRBJ2-5; 8 bases are shared with TRBD1. TRBJ2-7 matches the DNA end more closely, so the J call is doubtful. The CDR3 runs to 18 residues. Looked up from germline, CDR1 is MNHNS and CDR2 is SASEGT.

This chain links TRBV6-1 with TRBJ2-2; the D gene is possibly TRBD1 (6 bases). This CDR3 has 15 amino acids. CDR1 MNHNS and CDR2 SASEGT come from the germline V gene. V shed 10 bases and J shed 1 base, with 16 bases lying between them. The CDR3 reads CATYQGQLNTGELFF. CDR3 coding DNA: TGTGCCACCTACCAGGGACAACTGAACACCGGGGAGCTGTTTTTT.

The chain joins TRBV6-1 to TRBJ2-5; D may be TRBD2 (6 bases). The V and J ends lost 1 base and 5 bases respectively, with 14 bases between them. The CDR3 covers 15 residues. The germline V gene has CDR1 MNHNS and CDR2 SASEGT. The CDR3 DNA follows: TGTGCCAGCAGTGAAGAGGCCGGGGGTGGGGAGACCCAGTACTTC. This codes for CASSEEAGGGETQYF.

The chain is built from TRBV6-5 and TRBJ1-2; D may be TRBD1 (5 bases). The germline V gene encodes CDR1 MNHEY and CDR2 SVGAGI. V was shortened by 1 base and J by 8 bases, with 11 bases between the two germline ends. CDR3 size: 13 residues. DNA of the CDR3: TGTGCCAGCAGTTACTACGACGGGGACGGCTACACCTTC. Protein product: CASSYYDGDGYTF.

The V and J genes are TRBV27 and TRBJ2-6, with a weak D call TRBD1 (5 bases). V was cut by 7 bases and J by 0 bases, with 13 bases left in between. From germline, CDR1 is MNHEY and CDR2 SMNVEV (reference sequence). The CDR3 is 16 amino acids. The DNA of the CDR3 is TGTGCCAGCACAAGGGGTGGGATCTCTGGGGCCAACGTCCTGACTTTC. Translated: CASTRGGISGANVLTF.

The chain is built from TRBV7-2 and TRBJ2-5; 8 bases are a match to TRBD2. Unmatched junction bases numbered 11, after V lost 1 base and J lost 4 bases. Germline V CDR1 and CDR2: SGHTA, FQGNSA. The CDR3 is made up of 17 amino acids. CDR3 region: CASSLGGTLGGAETQYF. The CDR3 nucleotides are TGTGCCAGCAGCTTAGGGGGCACTCTCGGGGGGGCAGAGACCCAGTACTTC.

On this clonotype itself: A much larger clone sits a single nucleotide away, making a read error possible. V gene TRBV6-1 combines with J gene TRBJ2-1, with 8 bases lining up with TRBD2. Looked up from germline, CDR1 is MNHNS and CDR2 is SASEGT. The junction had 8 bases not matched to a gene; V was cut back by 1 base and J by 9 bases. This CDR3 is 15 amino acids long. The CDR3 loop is CASSEVYTSGVEQFF. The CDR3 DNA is TGTGCCAGCAGTGAAGTCTACACTAGCGGCGTTGAGCAGTTCTTC.

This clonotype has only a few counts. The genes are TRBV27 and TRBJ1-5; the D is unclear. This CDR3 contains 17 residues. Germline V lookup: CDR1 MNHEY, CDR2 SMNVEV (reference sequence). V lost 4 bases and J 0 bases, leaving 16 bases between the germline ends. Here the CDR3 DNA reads TGTGCCAGCAGTTGGTTTTTAACAGTTAATAGCAATCAGCCCCAGCATTTT. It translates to CASSWFLTVNSNQPQHF.

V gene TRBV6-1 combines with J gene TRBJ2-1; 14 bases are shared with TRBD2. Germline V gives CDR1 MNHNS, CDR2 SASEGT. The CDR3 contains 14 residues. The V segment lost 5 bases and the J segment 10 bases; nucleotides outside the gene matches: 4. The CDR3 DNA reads TGTGCCAGCAGTCTTGGGACTAGCGGGAGCGAGCAGTTCTTC. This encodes CASSLGTSGSEQFF.

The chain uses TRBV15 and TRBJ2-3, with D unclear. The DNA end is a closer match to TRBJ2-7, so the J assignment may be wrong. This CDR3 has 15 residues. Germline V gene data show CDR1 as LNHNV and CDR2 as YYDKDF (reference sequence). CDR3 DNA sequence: TGTGCCACCAGCAGGGGCCTGGGTACAACAGACATGCAGTACTTC. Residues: CATSRGLGTTDMQYF.

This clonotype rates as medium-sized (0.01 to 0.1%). The CDR3: CASGKAQNIQYF. The CDR3 nucleotides are TGTGCCAGCGGGAAGGCCCAGAACATTCAGTACTTC. The chain recombines TRBV6-1 with TRBJ2-4; no reliable D call. The CDR3 contains 12 residues. Deletions cut 8 bases from V and 7 bases from J, with 12 bases between. CDR1 is MNHNS, CDR2 SASEGT, per germline.

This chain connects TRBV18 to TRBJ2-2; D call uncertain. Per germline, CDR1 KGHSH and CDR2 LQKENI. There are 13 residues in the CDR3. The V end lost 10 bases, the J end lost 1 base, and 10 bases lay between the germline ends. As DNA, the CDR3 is TGTGCCACCCCAAGGGAGAACACCGGGGAGCTGTTTTTT. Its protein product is CATPRENTGELFF.

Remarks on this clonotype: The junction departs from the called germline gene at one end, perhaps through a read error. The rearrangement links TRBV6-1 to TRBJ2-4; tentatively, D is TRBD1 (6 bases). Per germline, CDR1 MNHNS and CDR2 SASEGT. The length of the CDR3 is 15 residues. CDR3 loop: CASSEGAWAPDIQYF. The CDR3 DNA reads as TGTGCCAGCAGTGAGGGGGCGTGGGCCCCAGACATTCAGTATTTC.